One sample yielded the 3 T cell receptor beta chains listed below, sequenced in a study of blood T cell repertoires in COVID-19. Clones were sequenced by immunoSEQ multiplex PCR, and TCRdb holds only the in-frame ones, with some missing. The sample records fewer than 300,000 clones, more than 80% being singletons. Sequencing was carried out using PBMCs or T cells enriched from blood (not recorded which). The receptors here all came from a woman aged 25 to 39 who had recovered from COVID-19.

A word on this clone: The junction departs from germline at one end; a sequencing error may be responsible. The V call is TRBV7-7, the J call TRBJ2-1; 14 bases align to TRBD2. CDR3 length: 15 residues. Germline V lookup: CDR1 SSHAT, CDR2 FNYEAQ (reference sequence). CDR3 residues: CASSSGLAGVDEQFF. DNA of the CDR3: TGTGCTAGCAGCTCGGGACTAGCGGGAGTCGATGAGCAGTTCTTC.

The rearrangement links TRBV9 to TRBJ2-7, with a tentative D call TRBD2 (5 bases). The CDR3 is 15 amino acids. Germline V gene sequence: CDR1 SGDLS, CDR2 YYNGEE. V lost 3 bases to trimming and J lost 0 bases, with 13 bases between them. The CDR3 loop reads CASSASAGYSYEQYF. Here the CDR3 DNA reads TGTGCCAGCAGCGCCTCGGCGGGCTACTCCTACGAGCAGTACTTC.

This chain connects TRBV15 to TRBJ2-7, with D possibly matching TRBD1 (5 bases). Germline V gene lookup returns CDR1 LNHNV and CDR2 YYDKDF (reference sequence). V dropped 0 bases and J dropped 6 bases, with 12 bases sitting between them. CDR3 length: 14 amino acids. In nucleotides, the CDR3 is TGTGCCACCAGCAGAGATAGGCAGGGAAGCGAGCAGTACTTC. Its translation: CATSRDRQGSEQYF.